The 9 T cell receptor beta chains given below trace back to one sample, sequenced in a study of Graves' ophthalmopathy and Graves' hyperthyroidism. RNA transcripts were the template, and TCR beta CDR3 regions were amplified from them. Amplification began with first-round RT-PCR using HTBI primers, then second-round multiplex PCR was performed. One entry per CDR3 protein, called by TCRdb with MiXCR from the multiplex PCR reads. The repertoire includes about 16,000 distinct CDR3 sequences, roughly 50% of them detected once, and 25% sits in the top ten. Sequencing was carried out using peripheral blood. All receptors come from a woman between 40 and 55 years old with stable Graves' hyperthyroidism.

By share, this clonotype ranks as medium-sized. V usage is TRBV20-1 and J usage is TRBJ1-2; perhaps TRBD1 as D (5 bases). The germline V and J ends were trimmed by 3 bases and 8 bases, with 10 bases remaining between them. The CDR3 has 11 amino acids. Germline CDR1 is DFQATT and CDR2 is SNEGSKA (reference sequence). CDR3 region: CSASIGGGYTF. The DNA of the CDR3 is TGCAGTGCTAGCATTGGGGGGGGCTACACCTTC.

This clonotype was seen a handful of times. The rearrangement links TRBV6-1 to TRBJ1-5, with unresolved D. V was clipped by 1 base and J by 9 bases, with 13 bases between them. The CDR3 is 14 residues long. Germline CDR1 reads MNHNS; CDR2 reads SASEGT. This CDR3 reads CASSEDEELGPQHF. The CDR3 DNA sequence: TGTGCCAGCAGTGAAGACGAGGAGCTGGGGCCCCAGCATTTT.

This clonotype turned up a few times. V and J are TRBV20-1 and TRBJ1-5; D possibly corresponds to TRBD1 (6 bases). Germline V gene sequence: CDR1 DFQATT, CDR2 SNEGSKA (reference sequence). Trimming pared 4 bases from V and 2 bases from J, leaving 6 bases between. This CDR3 has 12 amino acids. The CDR3 region has the DNA TGCAGTGCTACAGGGGGCAATCAGCCCCAGCATTTT. Translated: CSATGGNQPQHF.

J is TRBJ2-7 and V is TRBV5-1; D unresolved. Germline V gives CDR1 SGHRS, CDR2 YFSETQ. The CDR3 extends over 13 amino acids. The germline V and J ends were trimmed by 1 base and 4 bases, with 9 bases remaining between them. CDR3 region: CASSLSPQYEQYF. The CDR3 DNA reads TGCGCCAGCAGCTTGAGCCCCCAGTACGAGCAGTACTTC.

The V call is TRBV7-6, the J call TRBJ2-1; D call uncertain. V gave up 0 bases and J gave up 7 bases, with 7 bases separating them. Looked up from germline, CDR1 is SGHVS and CDR2 is FNYEAQ. The CDR3 extends over 13 amino acids. In nucleotides, the CDR3 is TGTGCCAGCAGCTTAGCGGAGTGGAATGAGCAGTTCTTC. Translation: CASSLAEWNEQFF.

This clonotype was seen repeatedly, ten times or more. This chain links TRBV9 with TRBJ2-5, with D possibly being TRBD1 or TRBD2 (5 bases each). Trimming shortened V by 0 bases and J by 3 bases, and 12 bases separated the two germline ends. The germline V gene encodes CDR1 SGDLS and CDR2 YYNGEE. The length of the CDR3 is 15 residues. The CDR3 region has the DNA TGTGCCAGCAGCGTAGGGGGGACCAGAGAAGAGACCCAGTACTTC. Translated: CASSVGGTREETQYF. Full variable domain (outside the CDR3, taken from reference TRBV9 and TRBJ2-5): DSGVTQTPKHLITATGQRVTLRCSPRSGDLSVYWYQQSLDQGLQFLIQYYNGEERAKGNILERFSAQQFPDLHSELNLSSLELGDSALYFCASSVGGTREETQYFGPGTRLLVL.

In this sample, this clonotype is medium-sized (0.01 to 0.1%). The chain combines TRBV7-3 with TRBJ2-3; 7 bases agree with TRBD1. The CDR3 consists of 15 residues. V was clipped by 0 bases and J by 5 bases; unmatched bases: 5. Germline assignment: CDR1 SGHTA and CDR2 FQGTGA. The CDR3 protein is CASSLTVGGGDTQYF. The CDR3 DNA reads as TGTGCCAGCAGCTTAACGGTAGGGGGCGGAGATACGCAGTATTTT.

V usage is TRBV2 and J usage is TRBJ1-6; D unresolved. Germline lookup yields CDR1 SNHLY and CDR2 FYNNEI. The germline V and J ends were trimmed by 6 bases and 5 bases, with 20 bases remaining between them. CDR3 length: 17 residues. CDR3 sequence reads: CASSLGLIRVDNSPLHF. The CDR3 region has the DNA TGTGCCAGCAGCTTAGGCCTAATTAGGGTAGATAATTCACCCCTCCACTTT.

V is TRBV19 and J is TRBJ1-1, with 8 bases identical to TRBD1. The V gene's germline CDR1 is LNHDA and CDR2 SQIVND (reference sequence). Trimming took 9 bases from V and 0 from J; bases not matched to a gene: 9. This CDR3 region has 15 residues. CDR3 DNA: TGTGCCAGCCGGACAGGGTACGGGGTGAACACTGAAGCTTTCTTT. The encoded protein is CASRTGYGVNTEAFF.